This passage covers 20 T cell receptor beta chains from one sample sequenced in a study of T cell responses to AZD1222 COVID-19 vaccine. Generated by immunoSEQ multiplex PCR, the TCRdb table keeps only in-frame clones and is missing some. This sample yields 110,000 to 150,000 clones, of which roughly 92% are seen a single time; 1.7% belongs to the top ten. The input for sequencing was peripheral blood, taken on day 0 of AZD1222 vaccination. Source of these receptors: an adult in good health.

This clone was seen just once. The genes are TRBV28 and TRBJ2-2; D could derive from TRBD1 or TRBD2 (5 bases each). Germline CDR1 reads MDHEN; CDR2 reads SYDVKM. The CDR3 loop spans 16 amino acids. V lost 3 bases and J 2 bases, leaving 13 bases between the germline ends. CDR3 bases: TGTGCCAGCAGTTTGCCCCCGGGGCCCAACACCGGGGAGCTGTTTTTT. Residues: CASSLPPGPNTGELFF.

This sequence joins TRBV2 and TRBJ1-6; maybe TRBD1 (5 bases). The germline V gene encodes CDR1 SNHLY and CDR2 FYNNEI. Trimming cost V 7 bases and J 7 bases, with 11 bases left between them. CDR3 length: 13 residues. The CDR3 sequence is CASMDILNSPLHF. The CDR3, as DNA: TGTGCCAGCATGGACATCCTAAATTCACCCCTCCACTTT.

The chain couples TRBV3-1 (or the pseudogene TRBV3-2) to TRBJ2-2, with 8 positions matching TRBD1. Germline CDR1 and CDR2: LGHDT and YNNKEL (reference sequence). The CDR3 runs to 14 residues. V dropped 4 bases and J dropped 6; count of bases not matched to a gene: 4. CDR3: CASSRGQGAGELFF. CDR3 DNA sequence: TGTGCCAGCAGCCGCGGACAGGGTGCCGGGGAGCTGTTTTTT.

The V and J genes are TRBV19 and TRBJ1-1; D ambiguous. CDR3 length equals 17 residues. Trimming took 0 bases from V and 3 from J, leaving 17 bases between them. The germline V gene has CDR1 LNHDA and CDR2 SQIVND (reference sequence). The CDR3, as DNA: TGTGCCAGTAGTATAGACCGTGGCGGGTATACGTACACTGAAGCTTTCTTT. Its translation is CASSIDRGGYTYTEAFF.

The rearrangement links TRBV27 to TRBJ2-1; D may be TRBD2 (5 bases). V lost 3 bases to trimming and J lost 5 bases, with 17 bases between them. This CDR3 contains 16 residues. Germline CDR1 MNHEY, CDR2 SMNVEV (reference sequence). CDR3 loop: CASSFVSFGGDNEQFF. Here the CDR3 DNA reads TGTGCCAGCAGTTTCGTTTCTTTCGGAGGCGACAATGAGCAGTTCTTC.

The table lists this clone with a count of one. The chain recombines TRBV5-1 with TRBJ2-5; 8 nucleotides line up with TRBD2. The V segment lost 4 bases and the J segment 5 bases; nucleotides outside the gene matches: 7. Germline-derived CDR1 and CDR2 are SGHRS and YFSETQ. The CDR3 spans 14 residues. In DNA form, the CDR3 reads TGCGCCAGCAGCCCGTTGCGGGGGGCGGAGACCCAGTACTTC. Its protein is CASSPLRGAETQYF.

This clone was picked up one time. DNA of the CDR3: TGCGCCAGCAGCATGGAACAGAACTACGAGCAGTACTTC. Translated: CASSMEQNYEQYF. The chain employs TRBV5-1 and TRBJ2-7; D not certain. This CDR3 has 13 residues. Looked up from germline, CDR1 is SGHRS and CDR2 is YFSETQ. Trimming shortened V by 4 bases and J by 3 bases, and 11 bases separated the two germline ends.

This clone showed up just once. For the CDR3, the DNA is TGTGCCAGCAGCTTAAGGAGCTCCTATAATTCACCCCTCCACTTT. Translating gives CASSLRSSYNSPLHF. The V gene is TRBV7-9, the J gene TRBJ1-6; unclear D gene. The CDR3 consists of 15 residues. Trimming left V 2 bases short and J 0 bases short, with 5 bases between. Per germline, CDR1 SEHNR and CDR2 FQNEAQ (reference sequence).

The chain has TRBV7-9 and TRBJ1-2; 7 bases fit TRBD1. V gave up 2 bases and J gave up 3 bases; unmatched junction bases: 3. The CDR3 contains 14 residues. Germline V CDR1 and CDR2: SEHNR, FQNEAQ (reference sequence). This CDR3 is CASSLRGGDYGYTF. The CDR3 coding sequence is TGTGCCAGCAGCTTACGAGGGGGCGACTATGGCTACACCTTC.

This rearrangement joins TRBV24-1 to TRBJ2-5, with 8 bases matching TRBD2. J was trimmed by 3 bases and V by 4 bases; bases with no gene match: 6. CDR1 is KGHDR, CDR2 SFDVKD, per germline. CDR3 length: 15 amino acids. CDR3 DNA: TGTGCCACCAGTGACCCTAATAGCGGGGAAGAGACCCAGTACTTC. The encoded protein is CATSDPNSGEETQYF.

V usage is TRBV4-1 and J usage is TRBJ1-1; D is uncertain. In germline, CDR1 is MGHRA, CDR2 YSYEKL. This CDR3 is 17 amino acids long. V was cut by 2 bases and J by 5 bases, with 21 bases left in between. This CDR3 reads CASSQYPVETLKTEAFF. The CDR3 DNA reads TGCGCCAGCAGCCAATACCCGGTTGAGACACTAAAAACTGAAGCTTTCTTT.

The rearrangement uses TRBV6-1 and TRBJ1-2; unclear D gene. Trimming took off 1 base at V and 0 bases at J, with 6 bases between the two ends. Germline V gives CDR1 MNHNS, CDR2 SASEGT. The CDR3 sequence is 14 residues long. This CDR3 reads CASSEGRTNYGYTF. The CDR3 DNA follows: TGTGCCAGCAGTGAAGGGAGGACTAACTATGGCTACACCTTC.

CDR3 nucleotides: TGTGCCAGCAGCGCCCTAGGACTAGCGGGAGGCGAGCAGTACTTC. Its protein product is CASSALGLAGGEQYF. The V call is TRBV11-2, the J call TRBJ2-7, with TRBD2 matching over 14 bases. The V segment lost 5 bases and the J segment 6 bases; nucleotides outside the gene matches: 6. This CDR3 is 15 amino acids long. Germline V gene lookup returns CDR1 SGHAT and CDR2 FQNNGV.

The chain links TRBV21-1 to TRBJ2-5; the DNA was not compared with TRBD2, the D call given in the table. TRBV21-1 counts as a pseudogene. The CDR3 contains 14 residues. CDR3 in amino acids: CASSPNGGQETQYF. The CDR3 DNA reads TGTGCCAGCAGCCCAAACGGGGGGCAAGAGACCCAGTACTTC.

This chain uses TRBV2 with TRBJ2-7; 11 positions match TRBD2. Looked up from germline, CDR1 is SNHLY and CDR2 is FYNNEI. V was pared by 7 bases and J by 1 base, with 9 bases of the junction left unmatched. This CDR3 has 16 amino acids. In DNA form, the CDR3 reads TGTGCCAGCATGCTAGCGGGAGGACAAGGGTCCTACGAGCAGTACTTC. Its protein product is CASMLAGGQGSYEQYF.

The V call is TRBV5-5, the J call TRBJ2-7; maybe TRBD1 (5 bases). The germline V gene encodes CDR1 SGHKS and CDR2 YYEKEE (reference sequence). This CDR3 is built from 14 residues. Trimming cost V 0 bases and J 7 bases, with 14 bases left between them. The CDR3 bases are TGTGCCAGCAGCTTGGGACAGTGGAACTGGGAGCAGTACTTC. Amino acid sequence: CASSLGQWNWEQYF.

This clone has a single count. The chain joins TRBV24-1 to TRBJ1-2; 10 nucleotides agree with TRBD1. CDR3 size: 18 residues. Germline CDR1 and CDR2: KGHDR and SFDVKD. The V and J ends lost 8 bases and 3 bases, in that order; junction bases with no gene match: 17. The CDR3 sequence is CATTPSPGQGRSDYGYTF. CDR3 sequence (DNA): TGTGCCACCACCCCTTCTCCGGGACAGGGGAGATCTGACTATGGCTACACCTTC.

This chain links TRBV19 with TRBJ2-1; D is perhaps TRBD2 (5 bases). Germline V lookup: CDR1 LNHDA, CDR2 SQIVND (reference sequence). V gave up 5 bases and J gave up 8 bases, with 16 bases separating them. The CDR3 spans 14 residues. CDR3 DNA: TGTGCCAGTAGTCTAGCCGCCAGTGAGGATGAGCAGTTCTTC. This encodes CASSLAASEDEQFF.

The genes are TRBV7-6 and TRBJ2-7; D is uncertain. This CDR3 spans 17 amino acids. The V gene's germline CDR1 is SGHVS and CDR2 FNYEAQ. The V end was cut by 5 bases, the J end by 6 bases, with 26 bases between. The CDR3 DNA sequence: TGTGCCAGCAGCCCCACCCTCCTTGCGGAAGGCCCACTCGAGCAGTACTTC. As protein: CASSPTLLAEGPLEQYF.

The J gene is TRBJ1-2, the V gene TRBV5-1; D gene uncertain. This CDR3 comprises 15 residues. Germline V gene data show CDR1 as SGHRS and CDR2 as YFSETQ. Trimming pared 0 bases from V and 4 bases from J, leaving 13 bases between. CDR3 in amino acids: CASSLGAAQTYGYTF. CDR3 coding DNA: TGCGCCAGCAGCTTGGGGGCGGCCCAGACCTATGGCTACACCTTC.